This TCR beta chain was identified in a study of TIL therapy for anti-PD-1-resistant metastatic lung cancer. Study at large: Tumors were harvested before any PD-1/PD-L1 blockade. Overall study findings and caveats: Treatment-naive, never-smoker and oncogene-addicted patients were overrepresented in this highly selected cohort. After infusion, TIL clonotypes partly replaced peripheral T cells and declined over months.

Stated time point: pre-treatment sample, taken before nivolumab and TIL therapy. This was the immunoSEQ v3 assay. Here immunoSEQ multiplex PCR was the method, and the copy in TCRdb shows in-frame clones only, minus some. The sample holds under 20,000 clones, about 80% seen once. This clone was counted only a few times. Its antigen is currently unknown. The CDR3 covers 16 residues. Trimming took off 5 bases at V and 5 bases at J, with 19 bases between the two ends. Germline lookup yields CDR1 SGHVS and CDR2 FQNEAQ. The chain recombines TRBV7-8 with TRBJ2-1; D not certain. The sample consisted of blood, taken at baseline. The origin of this receptor is a person aged 25-80 years with non-small cell lung cancer. The CDR3 spells CASSPLIPPNHNEQFF. CDR3 coding DNA: TGTGCCAGCAGCCCCCTTATTCCTCCAAATCACAATGAGCAGTTCTTC.